This T cell receptor (beta chain) came from a study of blood T cell repertoires in COVID-19. The overall study: The analysed material was cDNA or gDNA that came from T cells, B-cell-depleted T cells, or PBMCs.

Clones were read by immunoSEQ multiplex PCR, and TCRdb kept only the in-frame ones, dropping some. The table shows 100,000 to 150,000 clones, with over 80% occurring only once. The CDR3 runs to 16 residues. Germline V gene data show CDR1 as LNHNV and CDR2 as YYDKDF (reference sequence). The trim removed 1 base at V and 7 bases at J, leaving 11 bases unmatched. This clone was recorded once. The clonotype comes from a man in his sixties with acute or convalescent COVID-19. The V and J genes are TRBV15 and TRBJ1-1, with 8 bases matching TRBD1. Specimen: peripheral blood. The CDR3 sequence is CATSRGVRTGPLEAFF. DNA for the CDR3: TGTGCCACCAGCAGAGGGGTTCGGACAGGGCCTCTTGAAGCTTTCTTT.